The entry below describes one T cell receptor beta chain. Its antigen is as yet unknown. The CDR3 is 13 amino acids. Germline V gene sequence: CDR1 ENHRY, CDR2 SYGVKD. The trim removed 2 bases at V and 7 bases at J, leaving 1 base unmatched. Profiled with immunoSEQ multiplex PCR; TCRdb holds only in-frame clones, not every one. The sample has a few million clones, 92% seen once. The entry originates in a study of shared clonotypes between healthy human individuals. Study information: CD8 memory received one plate per donor, CD8 naive two, CD4 memory three and CD4 naive three.

Study-wide points: Naive subsets generally exceeded memory subsets in estimated richness. With four donors compared, 4.5% to 6.5% of naive CD4 clonotypes were shared. Clonotype sharing among donors was thought likely to change with sequencing depth.

This TCR was recovered from a man younger than 35 in good health. Some clones in this sample may be carry-over from other donors' samples. The rearrangement links TRBV10-3 to TRBJ1-2, with 10 nucleotides matching TRBD1. Sequencing was performed on naive CD4+ T cells from PBMCs. Subset in this sample: CD45RA+ positively selected. The CDR3 sequence is CAISERTGGGYTF. The DNA of the CDR3 is TGTGCCATCAGTGAGCGGACAGGGGGTGGCTACACCTTC.